One sample yielded the 12 T cell receptor beta chains listed below, sequenced in a study of shared clonotypes between healthy human individuals. Repertoires were generated with immunoSEQ multiplex PCR, while TCRdb's copy carries only in-frame clones and drops some. The data hold about 980,000 clones, with more than 75% observed a single time. Sequencing was done on a sample of memory CD4+ T cells sorted from blood. Subset in this sample: CD45RA-negative fraction. Every receptor here comes from a man aged 18 to 29 in good health.

The gene calls are TRBV27 and TRBJ2-2, with 10 bases fitting TRBD2. V trimming: 6 bases; J trimming: 1 base; junction bases outside the gene matches: 2. Per germline, CDR1 MNHEY and CDR2 SMNVEV (reference sequence). The length of the CDR3 is 15 residues. The CDR3 loop reads CASRASGGNTGELFF. The CDR3 coding sequence is TGTGCCAGCAGAGCTAGCGGGGGGAACACCGGGGAGCTGTTTTTT.

V and J are TRBV7-9 and TRBJ1-1; 7 bases align to TRBD1. CDR3 size: 13 residues. The germline gives CDR1 SEHNR, CDR2 FQNEAQ (reference sequence). J gave up 11 bases and V 1 base, and 7 bases lay outside the gene matches. The CDR3 is CASSLVQGGSAFF. DNA for the CDR3: TGTGCCAGCAGCTTAGTACAAGGGGGCAGCGCTTTCTTT.

The chain joins TRBV23-1 to TRBJ2-7; D possibly corresponds to TRBD1 (5 bases). TRBV23-1 is filed as an ORF, its function uncertain. This CDR3 has 13 residues. Between the trimmed V and J ends, which lost 3 bases and 6 bases, there was a span of 12 bases. DNA of the CDR3: TGCGCCAGCAGTCACCCCGGACACCTCGAGCAGTACTTC. This encodes CASSHPGHLEQYF.

The chain is built from TRBV10-2 and TRBJ1-1, with a possible D match to TRBD1 (5 bases). CDR3 size: 15 residues. With 0 bases removed from V and 9 bases from J, the gap between germline ends came to 17 bases. From germline, CDR1 is WSHSY and CDR2 SAAADI. CDR3 loop: CASSESGQGFRQAFF. The CDR3 DNA reads as TGCGCCAGCAGTGAGTCAGGTCAGGGTTTTAGGCAAGCTTTCTTT.

The rearrangement links TRBV5-5 to TRBJ2-3; D may be TRBD1 or TRBD2 (6 bases each). The ends were cut back, 0 bases at V and 3 bases at J, with 14 bases in the middle. This CDR3 has 16 amino acids. Germline CDR1 is SGHKS and CDR2 is YYEKEE (reference sequence). As DNA, the CDR3 is TGTGCCAGCAGCTTGGGACCGGGGGCCGCGACAGATACGCAGTATTTT. Its translation is CASSLGPGAATDTQYF.

About this clone itself: This sample includes further DNA sequences coding for the same CDR3. This sequence joins TRBV30 and TRBJ1-1; possible D gene TRBD1, 6 bases. Trimming took 5 bases from V and 5 from J, leaving 12 bases between them. Germline values: CDR1 GTSNPN, CDR2 SVGIG (reference sequence). CDR3 length: 12 amino acids. The CDR3 sequence is CAWGQRGTEAFF. The DNA for the CDR3 is TGTGCCTGGGGCCAGAGGGGGACTGAAGCTTTCTTT.

The chain has TRBV6-5 and TRBJ2-1; 9 nucleotides match TRBD1. The CDR3 spans 15 residues. Germline CDR1 is MNHEY and CDR2 is SVGAGI. V trimming: 5 bases; J trimming: 7 bases; junction bases outside the gene matches: 9. The CDR3 spells CASSPPGQGRNEQFF. Here the CDR3 DNA reads TGTGCCAGCAGTCCCCCGGGACAGGGACGAAATGAGCAGTTCTTC.

This chain connects TRBV9 to TRBJ2-1; a possible D gene is TRBD2 (5 bases). CDR3 length: 16 residues. V was cut by 4 bases and J by 7 bases, with 21 bases left in between. In germline, CDR1 is SGDLS, CDR2 YYNGEE. CDR3 amino acids: CASSLGRQERLNEQFF. The DNA for the CDR3 is TGTGCCAGCAGCCTGGGTCGGCAGGAGAGACTAAATGAGCAGTTCTTC. Full variable domain (remainder filled in from reference TRBV9 and TRBJ2-1): DSGVTQTPKHLITATGQRVTLRCSPRSGDLSVYWYQQSLDQGLQFLIQYYNGEERAKGNILERFSAQQFPDLHSELNLSSLELGDSALYFCASSLGRQERLNEQFFGPGTRLTVL.

Written as DNA, the CDR3 is TGTGCCAGCATGGGTACTTCGCGGGATGAAGCTTTCTTT. Its protein product is CASMGTSRDEAFF. The chain is built from TRBV2 and TRBJ1-1; no definite D call. This CDR3 spans 13 amino acids. Trimming pared 7 bases from V and 7 bases from J, leaving 16 bases between. Germline CDR1 reads SNHLY; CDR2 reads FYNNEI. Filled out from reference TRBV2 and TRBJ1-1, the complete variable domain reads EPEVTQTPSHQVTQMGQEVILRCVPISNHLYFYWYRQILGQKVEFLVSFYNNEISEKSEIFDDQFSVERPDGSNFTLKIRSTKLEDSAMYFCASMGTSRDEAFFGQGTRLTVV.

This chain joins TRBV7-2 and TRBJ1-6, with D uncertain. The CDR3 is 16 residues long. Germline CDR1 SGHTA, CDR2 FQGNSA. Trimming left V 1 base short and J 8 bases short, with 15 bases between. CDR3 DNA sequence: TGTGCCAGCAGCTTAGGACTAGGCCTGGCCTATTCACCCCTCCACTTT. Protein sequence: CASSLGLGLAYSPLHF.

The rearrangement links TRBV19 to TRBJ1-6, with D perhaps matching TRBD1 (6 bases). The length of the CDR3 is 14 residues. Per the germline V gene, CDR1 is LNHDA and CDR2 is SQIVND (reference sequence). The V end was cut by 5 bases, the J end by 9 bases, with 14 bases between. CDR3 loop: CASSSPAGASPLHF. CDR3 sequence (DNA): TGTGCCAGTAGTTCCCCAGCAGGGGCTTCACCCCTCCACTTT. Variable domain in full (rest from reference TRBV19 and TRBJ1-6): DGGITQSPKYLFRKEGQNVTLSCEQNLNHDAMYWYRQDPGQGLRLIYYSQIVNDFQKGDIAEGYSVSREKKESFPLTVTSAQKNPTAFYLCASSSPAGASPLHFGNGTRLTVT.

This chain uses TRBV2 with TRBJ2-1; D is tentatively TRBD1 or TRBD2 (6 bases each). CDR1 and CDR2 from the germline V gene are SNHLY and FYNNEI. This CDR3 is 13 amino acids long. V dropped 6 bases and J dropped 5 bases, with 11 bases sitting between them. The CDR3 DNA follows: TGTGCCAGCAGCGGAGGGGGTAACAATGAGCAGTTCTTC. Translating it yields CASSGGGNNEQFF.